What follows describes a single TCR beta chain. The sample is drawn from a study of blood T cell repertoires in COVID-19. TCRdb's copy holds only in-frame clones and misses some; the assay was immunoSEQ multiplex PCR. This sample has 150,000 to 200,000 clones; 80% to 85% occur once, and the top ten carry under 3%. Germline assignment: CDR1 LNHNV and CDR2 YYDKDF (reference sequence). Between the trimmed V and J ends, which lost 4 bases and 1 base, there was a span of 16 bases. The CDR3 consists of 16 residues. Material: peripheral blood. The clonotype originates from a human donor with acute or convalescent COVID-19. The donor label of this sample is uncertain. The chain has TRBV15 and TRBJ1-2; a possible D gene is TRBD1 (6 bases). The CDR3 nucleotides are TGTGCCACCAGCATTCAGACAGGATCTATTAACTATGGCTACACCTTC. It translates to CATSIQTGSINYGYTF.